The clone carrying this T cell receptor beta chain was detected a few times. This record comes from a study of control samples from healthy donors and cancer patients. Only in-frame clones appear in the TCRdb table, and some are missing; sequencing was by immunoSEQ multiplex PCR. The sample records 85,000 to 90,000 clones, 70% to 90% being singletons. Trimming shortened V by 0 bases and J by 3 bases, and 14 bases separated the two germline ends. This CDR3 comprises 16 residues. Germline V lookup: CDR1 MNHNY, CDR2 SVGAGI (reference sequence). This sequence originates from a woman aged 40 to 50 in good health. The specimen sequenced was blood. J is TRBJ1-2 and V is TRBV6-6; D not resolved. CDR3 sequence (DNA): TGTGCCAGCAGTTACTCTTCTCCGGGGTCGGACTATGGCTACACCTTC. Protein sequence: CASSYSSPGSDYGYTF.